These T cell receptor beta chains were read from a single sample in a study of spatial heterogeneity in lung cancer. TCRdb re-analysed the 5' RACE reads in MiXCR, keeping a single row per CDR3 protein. The table has roughly 20,000 distinct CDR3 sequences, 2.8% seen once; the top ten hold approximately 8.3%. The material sequenced was lung tumor tissue, taken at surgery. The source is a male donor with early-stage non-small cell lung cancer. CDR3s include the opening cysteine and the closing phenylalanine or tryptophan. A D gene is named only where the DNA matches it firmly. Size is stated as how often the clone was seen (once, few, many) or a class if it is expanded.

J gene,V gene,CDR3 length,clone size,D gene,CDR3 DNA,CDR3 protein
TRBJ2-7,TRBV7-8,14,many,-,TGTGCCAGCAGCCCCCTGAGCGCCACCTACGAGCAGTACTTC,CASSPLSATYEQYF
TRBJ2-1,TRBV11-2,15,many,TRBD2,TGTGCCAGCAGCTTAGCCGGGACTAACTACAATGAGCAGTTCTTC,CASSLAGTNYNEQFF
TRBJ2-1,TRBV7-7,16,many,-,TGTGCTAGCAGCCCATCGGACTACCCCCCCTACAATGAGCAGTTCTTC,CASSPSDYPPYNEQFF
TRBJ2-1,TRBV20-1,16,many,TRBD2,TGCAGTGCCCTCCCAGAGGGACTAGCGGGAATCAATGAGCAGTTCTTC,CSALPEGLAGINEQFF
TRBJ2-4,TRBV20-1,16,many,TRBD2,TGCAGTGCTACCCCCGGTAGCGGGAGCGCCAAAAACATTCAGTACTTC,CSATPGSGSAKNIQYF
TRBJ1-1,TRBV7-3,13,few,-,TGTGCCAGCAGCTTTGGAGGGAGGGCTGAAGCTTTCTTT,CASSFGGRAEAFF
TRBJ2-7,TRBV27,16,many,-,TGTGCCAGCAGTTCCCTAGGTGTGAGACACACCTACGAGCAGTACTTC,CASSSLGVRHTYEQYF
TRBJ1-2,TRBV7-2,14,many,-,TGTGCCAGCACCCAAGCCAGTTTTAACTATGGCTACACCTTC,CASTQASFNYGYTF
TRBJ2-5,TRBV7-2,16,many,-,TGTGCCAGCAGCCCCGAGCGGTTAGGAGAGGGAGAGACCCAGTACTTC,CASSPERLGEGETQYF
TRBJ2-3,TRBV6-2/TRBV6-3,12,many,-,TGTGCCAGCGGACAGAGCACAGATACGCAGTATTTT,CASGQSTDTQYF
TRBJ1-2,TRBV5-1,13,many,-,TGCGCCAGCAGCTTGTACCAGGGTAGTGGCTACACCTTC,CASSLYQGSGYTF
TRBJ2-3,TRBV7-2,16,many,-,TGTGCCAGCAGCTTATCGCGGGACACCCGCACAGATACGCAGTATTTT,CASSLSRDTRTDTQYF
TRBJ2-4,TRBV3-1,20,many,TRBD2,TGTGCCAGCAGCCAAGATCGAAGGACTAGCGGGGTGTTAGCCAAAAACATTCAGTACTTC,CASSQDRRTSGVLAKNIQYF
TRBJ1-3,TRBV4-3,15,medium-sized,-,TGCGCCAGCAGTCCGTCAGCGAGCTCTGGAAACACCATATATTTT,CASSPSASSGNTIYF
TRBJ2-2,TRBV19,16,once,TRBD2,TGTGCCAGTACCGATCGCAGCGGGAGCGTCACCGGGGAGCTGTTTTTT,CASTDRSGSVTGELFF
TRBJ2-6,TRBV6-5,16,many,-,TGTGCCAGCAAGAGACAAGGGGTTCTGGAGGCCAACGTCCTGACTTTC,CASKRQGVLEANVLTF
TRBJ1-5,TRBV6-2/TRBV6-3,14,many,-,TGTGCCAGCAGTTACGGCCCGCGCCGCCAGCCCCAGCATTTT,CASSYGPRRQPQHF
TRBJ1-2,TRBV27,13,many,-,TGTGCCAGCAGTTTCGGACAGAGCTATGGCTACACCTTC,CASSFGQSYGYTF
TRBJ2-7,TRBV7-6,12,many,-,TGTGCCAGCAGCCCTGACGGTTACGAGCAGTACTTC,CASSPDGYEQYF
TRBJ1-1,TRBV5-1,14,many,-,TGCGCCAGCAGCTTGGGTGGGGTCGGGACTGAAGCTTTCTTT,CASSLGGVGTEAFF
TRBJ1-5,TRBV27,14,many,-,TGTGCCAGCAGTGAGTCCCGAGTGGATCAGCCCCAGCATTTT,CASSESRVDQPQHF
TRBJ2-3,TRBV4-1,16,many,-,TGCGCCAGCAGCCGAATGAGTAGCCAGCCCACAGATACGCAGTATTTT,CASSRMSSQPTDTQYF
TRBJ2-3,TRBV6-2/TRBV6-3,16,many,-,TGTGCCAGCAGTTCGATCGAAATAGCTGGGGCAGATACGCAGTATTTT,CASSSIEIAGADTQYF